The T cell receptor beta chain described here comes from a study of Graves' ophthalmopathy and Graves' hyperthyroidism. Trimming removed 2 bases from V and 4 bases from J; junction bases left unmatched: 3. Germline V gene data show CDR1 as MNHEY and CDR2 as SVGEGT. This CDR3 has 16 residues. The study's findings and limits: A 13-signature model separated ophthalmopathy from stable hyperthyroidism, almost 90% sensitivity, about 81% specificity. In predicting ophthalmopathy progression, the model reached over 70% sensitivity and under 85% specificity.

Scientists amplified the TCR beta CDR3 regions from RNA transcripts. HTBI primers served in a first-round RT-PCR, which a second-round multiplex PCR followed. A single record per CDR3 protein comes from TCRdb applying MiXCR to the multiplex PCR reads. The data hold around 400,000 distinct CDR3 sequences, with around 19% observed a single time. Exclusion covered patients with other autoimmune diseases or uncontrolled infections (as well as pregnancy or lactation). Orbital computed tomography and thyroid ultrasound, along with TRAb, serum thyroxine and clinical symptoms, underpinned diagnosis. In its sample, this clonotype was seen many times. The antigen is undetermined.

Sequenced sample: peripheral blood. The receptor comes from a woman between 18 and 30 years old with Graves' ophthalmopathy. V is TRBV6-2 or TRBV6-3 and J is TRBJ2-7; TRBD2 matches at 15 bases. The CDR3 loop reads CASSYGTSGGRYEQYF. The CDR3 DNA reads TGTGCCAGCAGTTACGGGACTAGCGGGGGGAGATACGAGCAGTACTTC.